Described below is a single T cell receptor beta chain sequence and its context. The antigen remains unidentified. The study drew the donors from its approximately 110-subject validation cohort, separate from the approximately 700-subject first cohort. V lost 4 bases, J lost 8 bases, and 19 bases lay in between. The CDR3 runs 15 residues. The germline V gene has CDR1 MNHNS and CDR2 SASEGT. This entry belongs to a study of cytomegalovirus exposure and HLA in healthy donors. The protocol was immunoSEQ multiplex PCR, while the TCRdb copy is restricted to in-frame clones and leaves out a portion. Here the sample spans some 140,000 clones, approximately 84% being singletons. Study-wide points: Researchers counted roughly 160 TCR beta chains as cytomegalovirus-associated. In vitro experiments confirmed that three CMV-associated chains were specific for CMV antigens.

The chain links TRBV6-1 to TRBJ2-3; tentative D call: TRBD1 (6 bases). Source material: PBMCs. This TCR derives from a woman aged 30 to 39 in good health and CMV-seronegative. The CDR3 loop reads CASSAGAPVPFTQYF. The CDR3 DNA follows: TGTGCCAGCAGTGCAGGGGCCCCGGTTCCGTTTACGCAGTATTTT.